This TCR beta chain is drawn from a study of cytomegalovirus exposure and HLA in healthy donors. Notes on the study in general: Highly shared sequence variants in one cluster were likely a sequencing artifact.

Healthy bone marrow donors supplied every sample. Primers for the PCR totalled 60 Vbeta and 13 Jbeta. Profiled with immunoSEQ multiplex PCR; TCRdb holds only in-frame clones, not every one. Of 85,000 to 100,000 clones in the sample, roughly two thirds are singletons; the top ten hold 2% to 2.5%. A remark on this clone: No antigen is known for it.

This clonotype was obtained from a human donor in good health. Sequencing used PBMCs.

The CDR3, as DNA: TGCGCCAGCAGCCAAGATAGTCTGTTATATAGCAATCAGCCCCAGCATTTT. Residues: CASSQDSLLYSNQPQHF. The chain has TRBV4-1 and TRBJ1-5, with unresolved D. CDR1 and CDR2 (germline): MGHRA, YSYEKL. V was pared by 0 bases and J by 0 bases, with 12 bases between. The CDR3 runs 17 residues.